A selection of T cell receptor beta chains follows, all from one sample in a study of shared clonotypes between healthy human individuals. Repertoires were generated with immunoSEQ multiplex PCR, while TCRdb's copy carries only in-frame clones and drops some. The sample holds around 1,100,000 clones, around 77% seen once. Sequencing was done on a sample of memory CD4+ T cells from PBMCs. Receptors originate from a man between 18 and 35 years old in good health. Some clones in this sample may be carry-over from other donors' samples. Each CDR3 is given with its conserved first and last residue. Each record gives: J gene, V gene, clone size, D gene, CDR3 DNA, CDR3 protein. D genes are given only for firm matches. Clone size is given for some rows only: seen once, a few or many times, or a class if the clone is expanded.

j_call: TRBJ2-3; v_call: TRBV10-3; clone_size: .; d_call: .; cdr3_nt: TGTGCCATCAGTGGCAAAGCGGGCCGGGCAGATACGCAGTATTTT; cdr3_aa: CAISGKAGRADTQYF
j_call: TRBJ1-6; v_call: TRBV6-5; clone_size: .; d_call: TRBD1; cdr3_nt: TGTGCCAGCAGTTACGGGACAGCTAATTCACCCCTCCACTTT; cdr3_aa: CASSYGTANSPLHF
j_call: TRBJ1-5; v_call: TRBV2; clone_size: many; d_call: .; cdr3_nt: TGTGCCAGCAGTGTCGCGGGCCAGCCCCAGCATTTT; cdr3_aa: CASSVAGQPQHF
j_call: TRBJ1-5; v_call: TRBV2; clone_size: once; d_call: TRBD1; cdr3_nt: TGTGCCAGTACGGGGACAGGGGACAATCAGCCCCAGCATTTT; cdr3_aa: CASTGTGDNQPQHF
j_call: TRBJ2-1; v_call: TRBV7-2; clone_size: .; d_call: .; cdr3_nt: TGTGCCAGCAGCTTGCTGCCAGCCTACAATGAGCAGTTCTTC; cdr3_aa: CASSLLPAYNEQFF
j_call: TRBJ2-5; v_call: TRBV6-5; clone_size: once; d_call: .; cdr3_nt: TGTGCCAGCAGGAGTTACAGGGAGGAGACCCAGTACTTC; cdr3_aa: CASRSYREETQYF
j_call: TRBJ2-2; v_call: TRBV7-2; clone_size: .; d_call: .; cdr3_nt: TGTGCCAGCAGCCCCCAAGACACCGGGGAGCTGTTTTTT; cdr3_aa: CASSPQDTGELFF
j_call: TRBJ2-1; v_call: TRBV5-1; clone_size: .; d_call: .; cdr3_nt: TGCGCCAGCAGCTTCCGGGCGACGGATAACAATGAGCAGTTCTTC; cdr3_aa: CASSFRATDNNEQFF
j_call: TRBJ1-1; v_call: TRBV30; clone_size: few; d_call: TRBD1; cdr3_nt: TGTGCCTGGAGTGGGACAGGGACTGAAGCTTTCTTT; cdr3_aa: CAWSGTGTEAFF
j_call: TRBJ1-3; v_call: TRBV11-2; clone_size: once; d_call: .; cdr3_nt: TGTGCCAGCAGCTTTAAGGGGGGGCGGAATGGAAACACCATATATTTT; cdr3_aa: CASSFKGGRNGNTIYF
j_call: TRBJ2-1; v_call: TRBV5-6; clone_size: .; d_call: .; cdr3_nt: TGTGCCAGCAGCTGGGGACGTACTACCTACAATGAGCAGTTCTTC; cdr3_aa: CASSWGRTTYNEQFF
j_call: TRBJ1-1; v_call: TRBV29-1; clone_size: .; d_call: .; cdr3_nt: TGCAGTGGTCACCGGAGCACTAACACTGAAGCTTTCTTT; cdr3_aa: CSGHRSTNTEAFF
j_call: TRBJ1-4; v_call: TRBV28; clone_size: .; d_call: .; cdr3_nt: TGTGCCAGCAGTTCCCCACAGGGAACGTTTTTT; cdr3_aa: CASSSPQGTFF
j_call: TRBJ2-2; v_call: TRBV2; clone_size: once; d_call: .; cdr3_nt: TGTGCCAGCAGCGGGGAATCAAACGGGGAGCTGTTTTTT; cdr3_aa: CASSGESNGELFF
j_call: TRBJ1-1; v_call: TRBV5-1; clone_size: .; d_call: .; cdr3_nt: TGCGCCAGCAGCTTTGGTAGGGGGAGCTTTCGTGAAGCTTTCTTT; cdr3_aa: CASSFGRGSFREAFF
j_call: TRBJ2-2; v_call: TRBV5-4; clone_size: .; d_call: .; cdr3_nt: TGTGCCAGCAGCTACCGGGAAACCGGGGAGCTGTTTTTT; cdr3_aa: CASSYRETGELFF
j_call: TRBJ2-7; v_call: TRBV27; clone_size: .; d_call: .; cdr3_nt: TGTGCCAGCAGGGCAGCGGCGGGAAAGAACTACGAGCAGTACTTC; cdr3_aa: CASRAAAGKNYEQYF
j_call: TRBJ1-4; v_call: TRBV5-6; clone_size: few; d_call: .; cdr3_nt: TGTGCCAGCGGAGGTTGGGGAGATGCAACTAATGAAAAACTGTTTTTT; cdr3_aa: CASGGWGDATNEKLFF
j_call: TRBJ2-2; v_call: TRBV5-1; clone_size: .; d_call: .; cdr3_nt: TGCGCCAGCAGGGAAAAGGCGAACACCGGGGAGCTGTTTTTT; cdr3_aa: CASREKANTGELFF
j_call: TRBJ2-7; v_call: TRBV5-4; clone_size: .; d_call: TRBD1; cdr3_nt: TGTGCCAGCAGCGGGGGGACAGGGGGTGCCTACGAGCAGTACTTC; cdr3_aa: CASSGGTGGAYEQYF
j_call: TRBJ1-6; v_call: TRBV5-6; clone_size: .; d_call: .; cdr3_nt: TGTGCCAGCAGCTTGCTCGGGTCACCCCTCCACTTT; cdr3_aa: CASSLLGSPLHF
j_call: TRBJ2-1; v_call: TRBV11-2; clone_size: .; d_call: TRBD2; cdr3_nt: TGTGCCAGCAGCCAAGAGGCCCAGCGGGGTCACAATGAGCAGTTCTTC; cdr3_aa: CASSQEAQRGHNEQFF
j_call: TRBJ2-1; v_call: TRBV18; clone_size: .; d_call: .; cdr3_nt: TGTGCCAGCTCACCACAGCGGTCCTACAATGAGCAGTTCTTC; cdr3_aa: CASSPQRSYNEQFF
j_call: TRBJ2-1; v_call: TRBV6-5; clone_size: .; d_call: TRBD1; cdr3_nt: TGTGCCAGCAGCGGGACAGCCTACAATGAGCAGTTCTTC; cdr3_aa: CASSGTAYNEQFF
j_call: TRBJ1-4; v_call: TRBV6-5; clone_size: .; d_call: TRBD1; cdr3_nt: TGTGCCAGCAGTTACGGACAGGTTAATGAAAAACTGTTTTTT; cdr3_aa: CASSYGQVNEKLFF
j_call: TRBJ2-3; v_call: TRBV5-4; clone_size: .; d_call: .; cdr3_nt: TGTGCCAGCAGCCCAAGGGGTGGACACCTCCGGGTGAGCACAGATACGCAGTATTTT; cdr3_aa: CASSPRGGHLRVSTDTQYF
j_call: TRBJ1-1; v_call: TRBV25-1; clone_size: once; d_call: TRBD1; cdr3_nt: TGTGCCAGCAGTCGTCCCGGGACAGGGAACACTGAAGCTTTCTTT; cdr3_aa: CASSRPGTGNTEAFF
j_call: TRBJ1-5; v_call: TRBV27; clone_size: once; d_call: .; cdr3_nt: TGTGCCAGCAGTCGGGACCGCAGCAATCAGCCCCAGCATTTT; cdr3_aa: CASSRDRSNQPQHF
j_call: TRBJ2-2; v_call: TRBV5-4; clone_size: .; d_call: .; cdr3_nt: TGTGCCAGCAGCTTGGGAGGGGGCACCGGGGAGCTGTTTTTT; cdr3_aa: CASSLGGGTGELFF
j_call: TRBJ2-2; v_call: TRBV6-1; clone_size: .; d_call: .; cdr3_nt: TGTGCCAGCAGTGAAGTTTGGCAGGGGAGCACCGGGGAGCTGTTTTTT; cdr3_aa: CASSEVWQGSTGELFF
j_call: TRBJ1-1; v_call: TRBV5-4; clone_size: .; d_call: .; cdr3_nt: TGTGCCAGCAGCCTAAATGTGGGGAACACTGAAGCTTTCTTT; cdr3_aa: CASSLNVGNTEAFF
j_call: TRBJ1-2; v_call: TRBV6-5; clone_size: .; d_call: TRBD1; cdr3_nt: TGTGCCAGCAGTAGGATACAGGGGGCTTATGGCTACACCTTC; cdr3_aa: CASSRIQGAYGYTF
j_call: TRBJ2-7; v_call: TRBV6-6; clone_size: .; d_call: .; cdr3_nt: TGTGCCAGCAGTTATACTACGGGCCCCACCTACGAGCAGTACTTC; cdr3_aa: CASSYTTGPTYEQYF
j_call: TRBJ2-2; v_call: TRBV18; clone_size: few; d_call: TRBD2; cdr3_nt: TGTGCCAGCTCACGGACGGGAGGACCGAACACCGGGGAGCTGTTTTTT; cdr3_aa: CASSRTGGPNTGELFF
j_call: TRBJ2-1; v_call: TRBV5-1; clone_size: .; d_call: .; cdr3_nt: TGCGCCAGCAGCGATGGGATGGGACTCTACAATGAGCAGTTCTTC; cdr3_aa: CASSDGMGLYNEQFF
j_call: TRBJ2-7; v_call: TRBV29-1; clone_size: .; d_call: TRBD1; cdr3_nt: TGCAGCGTTACGCCGATACAGGGGGCGCTTGACGAGCAGTACTTC; cdr3_aa: CSVTPIQGALDEQYF
j_call: TRBJ1-4; v_call: TRBV27; clone_size: once; d_call: .; cdr3_nt: TGTGCCAGCAGCTTCTACCCCTCCGCAGGCGGGGAAAAACTGTTTTTT; cdr3_aa: CASSFYPSAGGEKLFF
j_call: TRBJ2-4; v_call: TRBV5-8; clone_size: .; d_call: .; cdr3_nt: TGTGCCAGCAGCTTTCAGGGCACCAAAAACATTCAGTACTTC; cdr3_aa: CASSFQGTKNIQYF
j_call: TRBJ1-5; v_call: TRBV7-8; clone_size: .; d_call: .; cdr3_nt: TGTGCCAGCAGCGTTTCAAGAAATCAGCCCCAGCATTTT; cdr3_aa: CASSVSRNQPQHF
j_call: TRBJ2-5; v_call: TRBV27; clone_size: .; d_call: .; cdr3_nt: TGTGCCAGCAGTCCTAGGGCGAAAGAGACCCAGTACTTC; cdr3_aa: CASSPRAKETQYF
j_call: TRBJ1-2; v_call: TRBV5-4; clone_size: .; d_call: TRBD1; cdr3_nt: TGTGCCAGCAGCTTCGGGACAGGAACGATTAACTATGGCTACACCTTC; cdr3_aa: CASSFGTGTINYGYTF
j_call: TRBJ1-1; v_call: TRBV5-1; clone_size: .; d_call: .; cdr3_nt: TGCGCCAGCAGCCCCAAGGGGGGAAACACTGAAGCTTTCTTT; cdr3_aa: CASSPKGGNTEAFF
j_call: TRBJ1-1; v_call: TRBV5-1; clone_size: few; d_call: .; cdr3_nt: TGCGCCAGCAGCTTGGGGGCCCAGTTGACTGAAGCTTTCTTT; cdr3_aa: CASSLGAQLTEAFF
j_call: TRBJ2-7; v_call: TRBV6-6; clone_size: .; d_call: TRBD1; cdr3_nt: TGTGCCAGCAGTTTATGGGACAGGGGATCCTACGAGCAGTACTTC; cdr3_aa: CASSLWDRGSYEQYF
j_call: TRBJ1-2; v_call: TRBV4-1; clone_size: .; d_call: .; cdr3_nt: TGCGCCAGCAGCCAAGAGGGTCAGGGTGCTATAGGCTACACCTTC; cdr3_aa: CASSQEGQGAIGYTF
j_call: TRBJ2-1; v_call: TRBV12-5; clone_size: .; d_call: .; cdr3_nt: TGTGCTAGTGCCTCCCAGTTTACCTACAATGAGCAGTTCTTC; cdr3_aa: CASASQFTYNEQFF
j_call: TRBJ2-1; v_call: TRBV2; clone_size: .; d_call: TRBD2; cdr3_nt: TGTGCCAGCATTCGTGATACTAGCGGGATAGCCAATGAGCAGTTCTTC; cdr3_aa: CASIRDTSGIANEQFF
j_call: TRBJ1-5; v_call: TRBV19; clone_size: few; d_call: TRBD1; cdr3_nt: TGTGCCAGTAGTAGGACTGGACAGGGGGCGCCGAGGCAGCCCCAGCATTTT; cdr3_aa: CASSRTGQGAPRQPQHF
j_call: TRBJ2-1; v_call: TRBV4-1; clone_size: .; d_call: TRBD2; cdr3_nt: TGCGCCAGCAGCCAGGGACTAGCCCCCTCGGATGAGCAGTTCTTC; cdr3_aa: CASSQGLAPSDEQFF
j_call: TRBJ2-1; v_call: TRBV7-6; clone_size: few; d_call: .; cdr3_nt: TGTGCCAGCAGTCACGCGAATGAGCAGTTCTTC; cdr3_aa: CASSHANEQFF